The present entry profiles one T cell receptor beta chain with its context. J gave up 4 bases and V 5 bases, and 8 bases lay outside the gene matches. The CDR3 contains 14 residues. Germline V gene sequence: CDR1 GTSNPN, CDR2 SVGIG (reference sequence). The method was immunoSEQ multiplex PCR; TCRdb's version includes in-frame clones alone and lacks a portion of them. The table shows tens of thousands of clones, with 93% occurring only once. This entry comes from a study of T cell changes during pregnancy in multiple sclerosis. This TCR was recovered from a female donor with multiple sclerosis, enrolled in a pregnancy study. V is TRBV30 and J is TRBJ1-1; 9 bases are shared with TRBD1. The specimen was peripheral blood, collected in the second trimester of pregnancy. This CDR3 reads CAWGSGTGSTEAFF. CDR3 DNA: TGTGCCTGGGGATCCGGGACAGGGAGCACTGAAGCTTTCTTT. Using reference TRBV30 and TRBJ1-1 for the parts outside the CDR3, the full variable domain is SQTIHQWPATLVQPVGSPLSLECTVEGTSNPNLYWYRQAAGRGLQLLFYSVGIGQISSEVPQNLSASRPQDRQFILSSKKLLLSDSGFYLCAWGSGTGSTEAFFGQGTRLTVV.